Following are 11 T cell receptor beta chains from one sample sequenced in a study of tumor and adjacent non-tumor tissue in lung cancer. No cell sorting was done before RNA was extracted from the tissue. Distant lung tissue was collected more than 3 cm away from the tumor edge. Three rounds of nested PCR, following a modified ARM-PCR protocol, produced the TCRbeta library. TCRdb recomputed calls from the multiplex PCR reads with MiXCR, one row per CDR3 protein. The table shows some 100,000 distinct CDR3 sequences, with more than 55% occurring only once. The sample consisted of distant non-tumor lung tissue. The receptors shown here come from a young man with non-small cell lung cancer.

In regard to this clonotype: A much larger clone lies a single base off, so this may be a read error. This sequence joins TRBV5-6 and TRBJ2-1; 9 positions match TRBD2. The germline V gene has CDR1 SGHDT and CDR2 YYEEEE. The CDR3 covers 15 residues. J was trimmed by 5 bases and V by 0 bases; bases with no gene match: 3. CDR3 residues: CASSLVASGNNEQFF. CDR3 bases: TGTGCCAGCAGCTTGGTGGCTAGCGGGAACAATGAGCAGTTCTTC.

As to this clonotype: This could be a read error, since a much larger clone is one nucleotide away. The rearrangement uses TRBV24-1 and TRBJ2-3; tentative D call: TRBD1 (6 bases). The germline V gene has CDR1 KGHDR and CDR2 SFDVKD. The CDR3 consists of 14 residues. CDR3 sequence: CTTSVNREPDTQYF. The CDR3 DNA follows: TGTACCACCAGTGTTAACAGGGAACCAGATACGCAGTATTTT.

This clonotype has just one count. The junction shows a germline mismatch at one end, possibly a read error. CDR3 in DNA: TGTGCCAGCAGCCTAGGTGTCGTCGGGCGGGAGGGTAATACCGGGGAGATGTTTTTT. Amino acid sequence: CASSLGVVGREGNTGEMFF. The J gene is TRBJ2-2, the V gene TRBV11-3, with TRBD2 matching 9 bases. Germline assignment: CDR1 SGHNT and CDR2 YENEEA. This CDR3 has 19 amino acids. Full variable domain (missing parts from reference TRBV11-3 and TRBJ2-2): EAGVVQSPRYKIIEKKQPVAFWCNPISGHNTLYWYLQNLGQGPELLIRYENEEAVDDSQLPKDRFSAERLKGVDSTLKIQPAELGDSAVYLCASSLGVVGREGNTGEMFFGEGSRLTVL.

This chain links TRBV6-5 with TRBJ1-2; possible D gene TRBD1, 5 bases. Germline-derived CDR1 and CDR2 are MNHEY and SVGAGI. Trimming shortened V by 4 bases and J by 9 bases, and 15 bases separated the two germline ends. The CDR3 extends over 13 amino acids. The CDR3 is CASSSPGDESYTF. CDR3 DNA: TGTGCCAGCAGTTCTCCGGGGGACGAGAGCTACACCTTC.

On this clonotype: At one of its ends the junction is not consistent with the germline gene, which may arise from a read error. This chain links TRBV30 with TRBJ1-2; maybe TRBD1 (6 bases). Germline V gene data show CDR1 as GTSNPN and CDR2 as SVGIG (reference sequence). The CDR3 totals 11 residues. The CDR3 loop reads CAWNQGQRDAF. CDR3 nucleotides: TGTGCCTGGAATCAGGGGCAGCGTGATGCCTTC.

The CDR3 sequence is CASSLDPGAGNGYTF. For the CDR3, the DNA is TGCGCCAGCAGCTTGGACCCGGGGGCAGGCAATGGCTACACCTTC. This chain connects TRBV5-1 to TRBJ1-2; D is perhaps TRBD1 (6 bases). V shed 0 bases and J shed 6 bases, with 15 bases lying between them. Germline CDR1 is SGHRS and CDR2 is YFSETQ. This CDR3 is built from 15 residues. Using reference TRBV5-1 and TRBJ1-2 for the parts outside the CDR3, the full variable domain is KAGVTQTPRYLIKTRGQQVTLSCSPISGHRSVSWYQQTPGQGLQFLFEYFSETQRNKGNFPGRFSGRQFSNSRSEMNVSTLELGDSALYLCASSLDPGAGNGYTFGSGTRLTVV.

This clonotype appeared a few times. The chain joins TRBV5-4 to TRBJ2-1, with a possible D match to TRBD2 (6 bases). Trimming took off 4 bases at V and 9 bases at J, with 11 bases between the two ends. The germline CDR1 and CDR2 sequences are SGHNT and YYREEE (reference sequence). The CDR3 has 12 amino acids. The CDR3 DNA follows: TGTGCCAGCAGCCGAGGAGGGACTGAGCAGTTCTTC. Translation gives CASSRGGTEQFF.

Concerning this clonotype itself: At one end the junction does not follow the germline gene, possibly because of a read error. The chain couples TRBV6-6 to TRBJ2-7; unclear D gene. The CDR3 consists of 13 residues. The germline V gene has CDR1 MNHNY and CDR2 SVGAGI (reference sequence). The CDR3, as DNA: TGTGCCAGCAGTCAGCTGTCCAGTTACGATCAGTACTTC. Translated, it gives CASSQLSSYDQYF.

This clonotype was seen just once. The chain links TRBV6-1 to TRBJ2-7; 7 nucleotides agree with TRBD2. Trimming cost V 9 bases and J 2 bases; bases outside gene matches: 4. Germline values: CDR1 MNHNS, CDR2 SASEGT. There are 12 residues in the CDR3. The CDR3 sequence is CASEGLTYEQYF. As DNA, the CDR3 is TGTGCCAGTGAGGGACTAACCTACGAGCAGTACTTC.

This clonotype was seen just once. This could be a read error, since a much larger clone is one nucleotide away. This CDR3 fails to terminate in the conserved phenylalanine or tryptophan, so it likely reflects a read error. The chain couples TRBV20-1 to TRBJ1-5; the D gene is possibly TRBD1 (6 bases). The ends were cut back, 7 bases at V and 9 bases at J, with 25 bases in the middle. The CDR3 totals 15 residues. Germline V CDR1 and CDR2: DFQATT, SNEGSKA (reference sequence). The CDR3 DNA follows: TGCAGTGTTTCCCGCGCGGACAGCCCAACGGGGCCCCAGCATCTT. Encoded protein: CSVSRADSPTGPQHL.

The CDR3 is CASPPEGWGTEAFF. The CDR3 DNA reads as TGTGCCTCCCCCCCGGAGGGGTGGGGCACTGAAGCTTTCTTT. The chain employs TRBV11-2 and TRBJ1-1, with a possible D match to TRBD1 (5 bases). Germline values: CDR1 SGHAT, CDR2 FQNNGV. This CDR3 has 14 residues. V lost 11 bases, J lost 4 bases, and 20 bases lay in between.